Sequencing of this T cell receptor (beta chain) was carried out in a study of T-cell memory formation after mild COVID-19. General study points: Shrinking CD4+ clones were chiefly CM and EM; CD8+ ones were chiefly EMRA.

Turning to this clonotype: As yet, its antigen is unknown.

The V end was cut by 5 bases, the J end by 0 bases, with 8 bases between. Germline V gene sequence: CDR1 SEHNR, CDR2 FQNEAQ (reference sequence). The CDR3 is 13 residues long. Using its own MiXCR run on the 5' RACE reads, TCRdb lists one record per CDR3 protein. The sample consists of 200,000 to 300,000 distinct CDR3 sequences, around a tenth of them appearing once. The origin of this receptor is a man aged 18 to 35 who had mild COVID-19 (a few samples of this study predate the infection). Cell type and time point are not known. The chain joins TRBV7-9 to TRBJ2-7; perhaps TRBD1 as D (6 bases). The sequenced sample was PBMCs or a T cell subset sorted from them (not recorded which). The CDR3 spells CASSNRVSYEQYF. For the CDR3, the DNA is TGTGCCAGCAGCAACAGGGTCTCCTACGAGCAGTACTTC.